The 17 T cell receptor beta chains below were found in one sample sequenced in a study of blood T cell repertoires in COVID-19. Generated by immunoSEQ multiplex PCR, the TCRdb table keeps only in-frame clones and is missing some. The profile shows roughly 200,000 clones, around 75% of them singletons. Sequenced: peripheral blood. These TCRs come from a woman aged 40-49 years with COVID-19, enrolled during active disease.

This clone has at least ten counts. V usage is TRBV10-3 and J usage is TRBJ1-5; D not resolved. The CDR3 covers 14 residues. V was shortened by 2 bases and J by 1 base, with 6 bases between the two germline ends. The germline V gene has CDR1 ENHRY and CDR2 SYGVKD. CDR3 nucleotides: TGTGCCATCAGTGAGCCGGAGAGCAATCAGCCCCAGCATTTT. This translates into CAISEPESNQPQHF.

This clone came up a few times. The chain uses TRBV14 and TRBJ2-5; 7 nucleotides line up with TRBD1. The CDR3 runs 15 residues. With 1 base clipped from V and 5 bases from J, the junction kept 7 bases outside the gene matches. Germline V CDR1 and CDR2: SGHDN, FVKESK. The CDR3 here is CASSQALTGFETQYF. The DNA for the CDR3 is TGTGCCAGCAGCCAAGCTTTGACAGGGTTTGAGACCCAGTACTTC.

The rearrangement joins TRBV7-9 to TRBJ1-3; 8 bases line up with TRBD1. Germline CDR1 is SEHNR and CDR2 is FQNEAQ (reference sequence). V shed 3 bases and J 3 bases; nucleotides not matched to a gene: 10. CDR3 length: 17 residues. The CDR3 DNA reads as TGTGCCAGCAGCTTCCCCCCTGGACAGGGCGGTGGAAACACCATATATTTT. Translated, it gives CASSFPPGQGGGNTIYF.

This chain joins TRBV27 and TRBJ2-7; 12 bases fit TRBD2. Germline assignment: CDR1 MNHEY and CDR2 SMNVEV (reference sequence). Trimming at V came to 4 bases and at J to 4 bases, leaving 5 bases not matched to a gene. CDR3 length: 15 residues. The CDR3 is CASSSLTSGGYEQYF. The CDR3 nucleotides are TGTGCCAGCAGTTCTCTGACTAGCGGGGGTTACGAGCAGTACTTC.

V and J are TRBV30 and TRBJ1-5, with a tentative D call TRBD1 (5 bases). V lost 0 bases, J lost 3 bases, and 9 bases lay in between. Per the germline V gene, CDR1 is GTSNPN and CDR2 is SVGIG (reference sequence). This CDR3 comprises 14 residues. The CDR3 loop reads CAWSVPGDNQPQHF. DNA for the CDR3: TGTGCCTGGAGTGTACCGGGGGACAATCAGCCCCAGCATTTT.

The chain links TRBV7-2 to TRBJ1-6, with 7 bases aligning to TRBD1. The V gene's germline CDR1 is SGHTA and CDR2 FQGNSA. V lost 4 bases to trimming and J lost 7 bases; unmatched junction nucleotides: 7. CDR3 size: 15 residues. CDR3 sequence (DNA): TGTGCCAGCAGCTCGGACAGGTTGACGAATTCACCCCTCCACTTT. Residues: CASSSDRLTNSPLHF.

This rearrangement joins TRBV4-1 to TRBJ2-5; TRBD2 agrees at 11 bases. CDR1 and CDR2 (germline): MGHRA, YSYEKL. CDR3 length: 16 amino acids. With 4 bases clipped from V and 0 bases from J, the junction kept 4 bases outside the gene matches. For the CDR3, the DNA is TGCGCCAGCAGCCGTGGGACTAGCGGAAACCAAGAGACCCAGTACTTC. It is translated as CASSRGTSGNQETQYF.

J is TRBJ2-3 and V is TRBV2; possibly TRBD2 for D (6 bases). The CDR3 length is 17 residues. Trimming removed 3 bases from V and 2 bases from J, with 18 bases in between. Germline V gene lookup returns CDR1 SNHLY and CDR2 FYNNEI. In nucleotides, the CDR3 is TGTGCCAGCAGTGACTCAGGCGGGACCCTTGCCACAGATACGCAGTATTTT. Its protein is CASSDSGGTLATDTQYF. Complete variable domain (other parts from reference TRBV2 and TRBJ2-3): EPEVTQTPSHQVTQMGQEVILRCVPISNHLYFYWYRQILGQKVEFLVSFYNNEISEKSEIFDDQFSVERPDGSNFTLKIRSTKLEDSAMYFCASSDSGGTLATDTQYFGPGTRLTVL.

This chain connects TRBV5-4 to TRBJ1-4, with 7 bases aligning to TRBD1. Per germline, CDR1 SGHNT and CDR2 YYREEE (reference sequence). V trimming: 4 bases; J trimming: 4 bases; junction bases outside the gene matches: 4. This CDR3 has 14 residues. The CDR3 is CASSRQGVNEKLFF. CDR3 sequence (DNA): TGTGCCAGCAGCCGACAGGGCGTTAATGAAAAACTGTTTTTT.

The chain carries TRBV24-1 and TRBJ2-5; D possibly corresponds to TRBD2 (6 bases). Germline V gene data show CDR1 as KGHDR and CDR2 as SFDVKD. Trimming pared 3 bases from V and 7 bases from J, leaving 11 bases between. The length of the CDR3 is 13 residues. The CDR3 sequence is CATSDTPGGTQYF. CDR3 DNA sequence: TGTGCCACCAGTGATACGCCCGGGGGGACCCAGTACTTC.

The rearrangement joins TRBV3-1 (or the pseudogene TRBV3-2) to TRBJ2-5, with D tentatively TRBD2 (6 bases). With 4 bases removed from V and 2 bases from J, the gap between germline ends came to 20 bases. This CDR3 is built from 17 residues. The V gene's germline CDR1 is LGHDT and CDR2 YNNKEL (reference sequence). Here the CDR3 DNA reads TGTGCCAGCAGCCTAACCGGGACTTTCCCCGGTCAAGAGACCCAGTACTTC. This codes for CASSLTGTFPGQETQYF.

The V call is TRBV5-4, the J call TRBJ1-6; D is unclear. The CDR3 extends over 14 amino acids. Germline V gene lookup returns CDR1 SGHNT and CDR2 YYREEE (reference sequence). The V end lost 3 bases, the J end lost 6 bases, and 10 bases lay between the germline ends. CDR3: CASSYFEVNSPLHF. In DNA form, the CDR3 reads TGTGCCAGCAGCTATTTCGAGGTTAATTCACCCCTCCACTTT.

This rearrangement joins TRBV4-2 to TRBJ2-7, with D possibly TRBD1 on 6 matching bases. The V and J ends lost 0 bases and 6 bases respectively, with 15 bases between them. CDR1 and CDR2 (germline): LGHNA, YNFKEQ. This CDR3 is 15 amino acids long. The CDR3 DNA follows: TGTGCCAGCAGCCAAGATCGACGACAGGTAGGCGAGCAGTACTTC. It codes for CASSQDRRQVGEQYF.

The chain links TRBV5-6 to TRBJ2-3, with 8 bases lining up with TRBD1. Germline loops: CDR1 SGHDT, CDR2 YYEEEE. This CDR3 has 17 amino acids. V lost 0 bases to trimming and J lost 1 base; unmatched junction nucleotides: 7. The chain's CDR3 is CASSLGGAGQGTDTQYF. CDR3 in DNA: TGTGCCAGCAGCTTGGGTGGGGCGGGACAGGGCACAGATACGCAGTATTTT.

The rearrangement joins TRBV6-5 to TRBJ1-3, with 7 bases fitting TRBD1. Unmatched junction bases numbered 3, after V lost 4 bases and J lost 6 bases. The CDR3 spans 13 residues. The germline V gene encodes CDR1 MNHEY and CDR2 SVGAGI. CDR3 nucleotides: TGTGCCAGCAGTTTGACAGGGAAAAACACCATATATTTT. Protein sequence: CASSLTGKNTIYF.

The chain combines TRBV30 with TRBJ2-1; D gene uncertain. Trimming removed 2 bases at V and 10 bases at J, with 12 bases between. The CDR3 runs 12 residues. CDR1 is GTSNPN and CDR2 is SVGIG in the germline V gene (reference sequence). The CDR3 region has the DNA TGTGCCTGGAGTCCATCGACTCGGGAGCAGTTCTTC. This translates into CAWSPSTREQFF.

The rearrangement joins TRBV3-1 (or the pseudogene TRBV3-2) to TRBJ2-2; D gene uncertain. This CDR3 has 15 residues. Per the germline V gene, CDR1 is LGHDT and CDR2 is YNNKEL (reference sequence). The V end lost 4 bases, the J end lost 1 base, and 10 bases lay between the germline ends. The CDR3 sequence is CASSPHSGNTGELFF. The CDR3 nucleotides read TGTGCCAGCAGCCCACATTCGGGGAACACCGGGGAGCTGTTTTTT.